This T cell receptor beta chain is drawn from a study of T cell responses to AZD1222 COVID-19 vaccine. The protocol was immunoSEQ multiplex PCR, while the TCRdb copy is restricted to in-frame clones and leaves out a portion. The sample holds about 110,000 clones; roughly 87% are singletons and the top ten take under 3.5%. The starting material was peripheral blood, obtained on day 0 of AZD1222 vaccination. The TCR was taken from an adult in good health.

CDR3 region: CASSLGSGPSSYNEQFF. Written as DNA, the CDR3 is TGTGCCAGCAGCTTAGGGAGCGGGCCGAGCTCCTACAATGAGCAGTTCTTC. The rearrangement uses TRBV7-8 and TRBJ2-1; D may be TRBD2 (6 bases). The CDR3 totals 17 residues. V was pared by 1 base and J by 0 bases, with 13 bases between. Germline assignment: CDR1 SGHVS and CDR2 FQNEAQ.